The clone carrying this TCR beta chain was detected ten times or more. Time point of the sample: sample taken at primary tumor resection. The input material, whole RNA from tumor, nontumor lung or frozen PBMC, was sequenced unsorted. Untreated early-stage non-small cell lung cancer patients, roughly 72 in total, were the donors. All TCR cDNA molecules were individually tagged with a unique molecular identifier. Each CDR3 protein is one row after TCRdb ran MiXCR on the 5' RACE reads. This table has thousands of distinct CDR3 sequences, around a fifth appearing once. This sample stems from a study of spatial heterogeneity in lung cancer. Study as a whole: Detected beta-chain sequences consistently exceeded alpha-chain sequences. A unique TCR and UMI combination showed up more than ten times in raw reads, on average.

Germline V gene sequence: CDR1 SGHAT, CDR2 FQNNGV. Trimming cost V 0 bases and J 11 bases, with 13 bases left between them. This CDR3 region has 13 residues. This material consisted of normal lung tissue next to the tumor, taken at surgery. The V call is TRBV11-2, the J call TRBJ1-1, with D hard to call. The receptor was isolated from a female donor with early-stage non-small cell lung cancer. CDR3 sequence reads: CASSLEQPARAFF. CDR3 nucleotides: TGTGCCAGCAGCTTAGAGCAGCCCGCCCGGGCTTTCTTT.